This T cell receptor (beta chain) was observed in a study of CD8 T cells in ankylosing spondylitis. Trimming took off 0 bases at V and 4 bases at J, with 9 bases between the two ends. This CDR3 has 14 amino acids. Germline V gene lookup returns CDR1 LNHNV and CDR2 YYDKDF (reference sequence). With molecular barcodes, quantitative 5'-RACE was used to make the TCR beta libraries. One entry per CDR3 protein results from TCRdb running MiXCR on the 5' RACE reads. The data show approximately 150,000 distinct CDR3 sequences, with about a third seen just once and about 6% held by the top ten. This clonotype was seen ten or more times. What it binds is unknown. Study observations and caveats: Ankylosing spondylitis blood appeared to be characterized by a TCR beta motif of roughly eight highly homologous variants. The disease-linked clones had a CD8+ phenotype and low blood frequencies.

The TCR comes from a male donor with ankylosing spondylitis. Sequenced input: synovial fluid, either unsorted or a sorted T cell fraction (not recorded which). The V and J genes are TRBV15 and TRBJ1-2, with D hard to call. CDR3 in DNA: TGTGCCACCAGCAGAGAAATTGCCTTCTATGGCTACACCTTC. Its protein is CATSREIAFYGYTF.